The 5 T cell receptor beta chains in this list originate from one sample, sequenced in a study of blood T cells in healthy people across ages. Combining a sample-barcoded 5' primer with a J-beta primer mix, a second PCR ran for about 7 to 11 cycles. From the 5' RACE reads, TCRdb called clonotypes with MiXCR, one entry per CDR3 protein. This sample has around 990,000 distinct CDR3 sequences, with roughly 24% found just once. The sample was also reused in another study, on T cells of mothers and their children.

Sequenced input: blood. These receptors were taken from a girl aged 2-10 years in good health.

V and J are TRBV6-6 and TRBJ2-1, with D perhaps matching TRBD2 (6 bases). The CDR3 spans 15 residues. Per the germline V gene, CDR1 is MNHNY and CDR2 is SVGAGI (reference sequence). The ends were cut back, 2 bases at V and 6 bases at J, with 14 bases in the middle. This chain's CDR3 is CASSYGAVEGNEQFF. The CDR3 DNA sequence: TGTGCCAGCAGTTACGGAGCGGTGGAGGGCAATGAGCAGTTCTTC.

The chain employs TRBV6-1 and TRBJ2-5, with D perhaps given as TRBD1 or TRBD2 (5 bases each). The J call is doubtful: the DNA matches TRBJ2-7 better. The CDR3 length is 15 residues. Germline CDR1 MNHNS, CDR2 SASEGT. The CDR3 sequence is CASSALGGGSYEQYF. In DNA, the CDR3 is TGTGCCAGCAGTGCCCTCGGTGGGGGTTCCTACGAGCAGTACTTC.

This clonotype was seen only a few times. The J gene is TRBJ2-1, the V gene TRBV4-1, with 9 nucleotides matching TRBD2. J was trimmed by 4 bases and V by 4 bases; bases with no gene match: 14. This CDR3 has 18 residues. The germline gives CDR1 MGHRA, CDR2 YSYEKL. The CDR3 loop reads CASSPIAGARGGYNEQFF. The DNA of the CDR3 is TGCGCCAGCAGCCCTATAGCGGGGGCACGGGGGGGTTACAATGAGCAGTTCTTC.

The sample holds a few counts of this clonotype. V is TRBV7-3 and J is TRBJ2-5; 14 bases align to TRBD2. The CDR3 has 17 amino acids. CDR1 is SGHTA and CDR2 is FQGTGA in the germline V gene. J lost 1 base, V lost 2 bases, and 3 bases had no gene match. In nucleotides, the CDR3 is TGTGCCAGCAGCTTACTAGGACTAGCGGGAGGCCAAGAGACCCAGTACTTC. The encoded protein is CASSLLGLAGGQETQYF.

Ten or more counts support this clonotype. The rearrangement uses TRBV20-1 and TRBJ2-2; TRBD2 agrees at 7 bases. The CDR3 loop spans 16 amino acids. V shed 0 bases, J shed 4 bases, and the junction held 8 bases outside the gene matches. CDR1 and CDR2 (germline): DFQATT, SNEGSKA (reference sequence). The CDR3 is CSARDQWRETTGELFF. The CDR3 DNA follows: TGCAGTGCTAGAGATCAGTGGCGGGAGACCACCGGGGAGCTGTTTTTT.